The TCR beta chain described here comes from a study of blood T cell repertoires in COVID-19 (TCRdb year 2020). The study in broad terms: Collaborator samples came from the United States, Italy and Spain and covered acute and convalescent phases of COVID-19. The material from the prospective study consisted of cDNA or gDNA derived from T cells, B-cell-depleted T cells, or PBMCs. Subjects who had been exposed to COVID-19, were actively infected with it, or had recovered from it provided the deeply sampled blood TCRbeta repertoires that made up the dataset. A freely available public database, intended as a resource for researchers studying the immune response to SARS-CoV-2, is where the repertoires were released. Samples came from the ongoing ImmuneRACE study (first 160 participants) plus 1,254 subjects from 6 global collaborators. Sample metadata almost always included a de-identified subject ID, COVID-19 status, age in years and sex. Where available, HLA class I and class II types were obtained from metadata supplied by the sample provider rather than from assay-based typing. The research as a whole found: The amount of clinical and demographic metadata varied by source and participant and was provided uncurated.

Each collaborating institution followed its own protocols to collect whole blood in K2EDTA tubes. For TCRbeta analysis, collaborators shipped samples in one of three forms: frozen whole blood, isolated PBMCs, or DNA extracted from either of those sample types. TCRbeta CDR3 regions were amplified from genomic DNA using the immunoSEQ Assay, a bias-controlled multiplex PCR. The study's processing was this. Nucleated cell counts per sample were estimated from amplification of reference gene primers within the assay. To quantify the absolute abundance of each unique TCRbeta CDR3 rearrangement, sequence reads were collapsed and filtered. For each sample, productive Simpson clonality was calculated as the square root of Simpson's diversity index across productive rearrangements. TCRdb obtained this table from immuneACCESS and retained in-frame rearrangements with V and J assigned. These tables miss some clones; where compared with another copy, unresolved V genes account for less than half of the shortfall, and the remainder is unexplained. The D gene and trimming were derived from the DNA, and the V and J assignments and clone size from that table. The sample data list approximately 93,000 clones, and about nine tenths of these were observed just once. Clones ranked in the top ten supply 0.47% of the sample.

As for this clone: This clone's antigen is unknown. Qualities for individual bases were not recorded, and no much larger clone is one base off.

Ends trimmed: V by 6 bases, J by 4 bases; bases unmatched to a gene: 5. The CDR3 covers 14 residues, taking in both the cysteine and the phenylalanine. Only the CDR3 region is kept as DNA, spanning 42 bases read in frame from base 1. Reading the germline V gene (reference sequence) gives CDR1 LNHDA and CDR2 SQIVND. The chain employs TRBV19 and TRBJ2-2; TRBD1 matches 7 bases in the middle. This receptor was obtained from a man in his sixties with acute or convalescent COVID-19. Input material: peripheral blood. The DNA sequence is as follows: TGTGCCAGTAGAAGGGGGCCGGGCACCGGGGAGCTGTTTTTT. Translated, it gives CASRRGPGTGELFF.